The next 10 T cell receptor beta chains were all read from a single sample in a study of T cell responses to AZD1222 COVID-19 vaccine. Libraries were prepared by immunoSEQ multiplex PCR; TCRdb keeps only in-frame clonotypes and omits some of them. Of more than 110,000 clones in the sample, around 90% were seen once. The source was peripheral blood, collected on day 0 of AZD1222 vaccination. The receptors here all came from an adult in good health.

The V and J genes are TRBV5-8 and TRBJ2-1; 8 positions match TRBD2. V gave up 5 bases and J gave up 0 bases; unmatched junction bases: 4. The CDR3 is made up of 15 amino acids. Germline lookup yields CDR1 SGHTS and CDR2 YDEGEE. The CDR3, as DNA: TGTGCCAGCAGTTTGCGGGGGGCCTCCTACAATGAGCAGTTCTTC. As protein: CASSLRGASYNEQFF.

The V gene is TRBV3-1 (or the pseudogene TRBV3-2), the J gene TRBJ1-5; D not certain. Trimming cost V 1 base and J 1 base, with 11 bases left between them. Germline CDR1 LGHDT, CDR2 YNNKEL (reference sequence). This CDR3 comprises 16 residues. The DNA of the CDR3 is TGTGCCAGCAGCCAAGGCGGCAGGCGAAGCAATCAGCCCCAGCATTTT. This encodes CASSQGGRRSNQPQHF.

This chain joins TRBV6-5 and TRBJ2-1; D is possibly TRBD1 or TRBD2 (5 bases each). CDR1 and CDR2 (germline): MNHEY, SVGAGI. The CDR3 is made up of 14 amino acids. With 2 bases removed from V and 7 bases from J, the gap between germline ends came to 12 bases. Written as DNA, the CDR3 is TGTGCCAGCAGTTACGGTGGTGGGGGAAATGAGCAGTTCTTC. This sequence encodes CASSYGGGGNEQFF.

This clone was seen a handful of times. The CDR3 DNA sequence: TGTGCCAGCAGTGACAGGGGGCTGGTTTCACCCCTCCACTTT. This encodes CASSDRGLVSPLHF. The rearrangement links TRBV2 to TRBJ1-6; 8 bases are shared with TRBD1. CDR1 is SNHLY and CDR2 is FYNNEI in the germline V gene. The CDR3 has 14 amino acids. V trimming: 3 bases; J trimming: 9 bases; junction bases outside the gene matches: 4.

This clone was recorded only once. The chain uses TRBV12-5 and TRBJ2-5; no reliable D call. Trimming left V 7 bases short and J 2 bases short, with 14 bases between. CDR1 and CDR2 from the germline V gene are LGHNT and FRNRAP. CDR3 length equals 14 residues. DNA of the CDR3: TGTGCTAGTGCGGGCGAGAGGAATCAAGAGACCCAGTACTTC. This gives the protein CASAGERNQETQYF.

The V gene is TRBV5-1, the J gene TRBJ2-7; 8 bases are a match to TRBD2. The V and J ends lost 4 bases and 0 bases, in that order; junction bases with no gene match: 6. The CDR3 covers 15 residues. The germline V gene encodes CDR1 SGHRS and CDR2 YFSETQ. The CDR3 DNA follows: TGCGCCAGCAGCGCCGCTAGCGGGCCCTCCTACGAGCAGTACTTC. It yields the protein CASSAASGPSYEQYF.

This chain joins TRBV28 and TRBJ1-5, with TRBD1 matching 9 bases. J lost 3 bases, V lost 2 bases, and 14 bases had no gene match. In germline, CDR1 is MDHEN, CDR2 SYDVKM. The CDR3 runs 19 residues. CDR3 protein: CASSLNPGQGRFSNQPQHF. For the CDR3, the DNA is TGTGCCAGCAGTTTAAACCCGGGACAGGGTCGATTTTCCAATCAGCCCCAGCATTTT.

This clone occurred once. The CDR3 DNA reads as TGCGCCAGCAGCCCTCTGGACAGGAAAACCGGGGAGCTGTTTTTT. This sequence encodes CASSPLDRKTGELFF. The rearrangement joins TRBV5-1 to TRBJ2-2; TRBD1 matches at 7 bases. There are 15 residues in the CDR3. V lost 4 bases and J lost 5; bases outside the gene matches: 8. The germline V gene encodes CDR1 SGHRS and CDR2 YFSETQ.

The chain employs TRBV18 and TRBJ1-1, with 7 bases lining up with TRBD1. This CDR3 has 15 residues. V was clipped by 0 bases and J by 4 bases; unmatched bases: 5. Germline values: CDR1 KGHSH, CDR2 LQKENI. The CDR3 coding sequence is TGTGCCAGCTCACCACCGTCCACAGGGGTCACTGAAGCTTTCTTT. It codes for CASSPPSTGVTEAFF.

The rearrangement joins TRBV7-6 to TRBJ2-7; 7 nucleotides line up with TRBD1. The germline CDR1 and CDR2 sequences are SGHVS and FNYEAQ. CDR3 size: 18 residues. V shed 5 bases and J 3 bases; nucleotides not matched to a gene: 19. The CDR3 DNA sequence: TGTGCCAGCAGCCCCACCACCCAGAACGACAGGGTTTTCTACGAGCAGTACTTC. It specifies CASSPTTQNDRVFYEQYF.